This T cell receptor (beta chain) was captured in a study of blood T cell repertoires in COVID-19. Sequencing used immunoSEQ multiplex PCR; TCRdb keeps in-frame clones, though not all of them. The table has tens of thousands of clones, roughly 80% seen once. The CDR3 is 14 amino acids. Germline V gene lookup returns CDR1 MDHEN and CDR2 SYDVKM. Deletions cut 6 bases from V and 2 bases from J, with 14 bases between. The chain carries TRBV28 and TRBJ2-7; TRBD2 might be the D (5 bases). The sequence came from a human donor in a cohort sampled during active COVID-19. The sequencing sample was made of peripheral blood. The CDR3 loop is CASRSRTLTYEQYF. The CDR3, as DNA: TGTGCCAGCAGAAGTAGGACTCTCACCTACGAGCAGTACTTC.